One sample yielded the 8 T cell receptor beta chains listed below, sequenced in a study of CD8+ T cells in alopecia areata. Noted treatment: oral pan-JAK inhibitor, 5-10 mg twice daily. Sequencing used cDNA as its template, made by extracting RNA and reverse transcribing it. Generated by immunoSEQ multiplex PCR, the TCRdb table keeps only in-frame clones and is missing some. The sample has more than 150,000 clones; about 51% are singletons. Here the sequenced sample was CD8+ T cells sorted from blood, taken at week 52, from a patient treated with tofacitinib. All receptors come from a human donor with alopecia areata.

This clone was detected a few times. The V call is TRBV29-1, the J call TRBJ2-5; D uncertain. The V and J ends lost 2 bases and 5 bases respectively, with 9 bases between them. Looked up from germline, CDR1 is SQVTM and CDR2 is ANQGSEA. The CDR3 runs to 12 residues. The CDR3, as DNA: TGCAGCGTTGAAATCCTAGGGGAGACCCAGTACTTC. Protein: CSVEILGETQYF.

The CDR3 loop reads CASSRPGTIPETQYF. In DNA, the CDR3 is TGTGCCAGCAGCCGTCCCGGGACTATCCCGGAGACCCAGTACTTC. This chain links TRBV14 with TRBJ2-5; 7 nucleotides align to TRBD2. Looked up from germline, CDR1 is SGHDN and CDR2 is FVKESK. V dropped 4 bases and J dropped 5; count of bases not matched to a gene: 10. This CDR3 contains 15 residues.

The chain carries TRBV5-1 and TRBJ2-3, with D perhaps TRBD1 or TRBD2 (5 bases each). Germline V CDR1 and CDR2: SGHRS, YFSETQ. The CDR3 is 14 residues long. V was trimmed by 7 bases and J by 4 bases, leaving 16 bases between them. The CDR3 here is CASRGGGSADTQYF. The CDR3 DNA reads TGCGCCAGCCGTGGGGGTGGTTCAGCAGATACGCAGTATTTT. Supplemented by reference TRBV5-1 and TRBJ2-3, the full variable domain reads KAGVTQTPRYLIKTRGQQVTLSCSPISGHRSVSWYQQTPGQGLQFLFEYFSETQRNKGNFPGRFSGRQFSNSRSEMNVSTLELGDSALYLCASRGGGSADTQYFGPGTRLTVL.

This clone has more than one count but fewer than ten. This chain uses TRBV7-2 with TRBJ2-6, with TRBD1 as a possible D gene (6 bases). Trimming left V 5 bases short and J 2 bases short, with 10 bases between. The germline CDR1 and CDR2 sequences are SGHTA and FQGNSA. There are 15 residues in the CDR3. CDR3 protein: CASSPGQPGANVLTF. The CDR3 coding sequence is TGTGCCAGCAGCCCCGGACAGCCTGGGGCCAACGTCCTGACTTTC.

CDR3 in amino acids: CASSPTQTGSYEQYF. CDR3 nucleotides: TGTGCCAGCAGCCCAACCCAGACAGGGAGCTACGAGCAGTACTTC. This chain links TRBV27 with TRBJ2-7, with TRBD1 identical over 7 bases. Germline-derived CDR1 and CDR2 are MNHEY and SMNVEV (reference sequence). The CDR3 totals 15 residues. V lost 6 bases, J lost 3 bases, and 11 bases stayed unmatched.

The table lists this clone with a count of one. This rearrangement joins TRBV5-6 to TRBJ2-7, with TRBD1 matching 7 bases. There are 15 residues in the CDR3. Germline lookup yields CDR1 SGHDT and CDR2 YYEEEE. Trimming removed 4 bases from V and 1 base from J; junction bases left unmatched: 8. CDR3 region: CASSTPGQLSYEQYF. The CDR3, as DNA: TGTGCCAGCAGCACACCGGGACAGCTATCCTACGAGCAGTACTTC.

The chain employs TRBV6-5 and TRBJ1-2; 9 bases fit TRBD1. Germline CDR1 is MNHEY and CDR2 is SVGAGI. J was trimmed by 4 bases and V by 6 bases; bases with no gene match: 3. The CDR3 spans 13 residues. For the CDR3, the DNA is TGTGCCAGCAGGACGACAGGGGGCTATGGCTACACCTTC. It specifies CASRTTGGYGYTF.

The chain recombines TRBV4-2 with TRBJ1-2; no clear D gene. Germline V CDR1 and CDR2: LGHNA, YNFKEQ. The V and J ends lost 1 base and 4 bases respectively, with 13 bases between them. The CDR3 runs to 15 residues. CDR3 nucleotides: TGTGCCAGCAGCCAAGGTTACGAAAAGGGCTATGGCTACACCTTC. Its translation: CASSQGYEKGYGYTF.